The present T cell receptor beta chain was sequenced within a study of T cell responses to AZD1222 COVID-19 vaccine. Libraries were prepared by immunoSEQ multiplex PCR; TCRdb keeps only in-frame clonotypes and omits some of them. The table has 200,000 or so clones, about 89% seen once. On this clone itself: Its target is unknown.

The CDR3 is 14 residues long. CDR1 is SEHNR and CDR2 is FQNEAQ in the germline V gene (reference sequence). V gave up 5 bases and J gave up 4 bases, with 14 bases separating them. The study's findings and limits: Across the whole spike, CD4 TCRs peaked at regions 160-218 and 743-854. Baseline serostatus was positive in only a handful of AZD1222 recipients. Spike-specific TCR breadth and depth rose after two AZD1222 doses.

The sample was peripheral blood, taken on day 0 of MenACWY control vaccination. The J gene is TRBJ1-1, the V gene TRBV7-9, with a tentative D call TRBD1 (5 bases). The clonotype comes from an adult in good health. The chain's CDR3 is CASSARGIGTEAFF. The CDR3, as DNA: TGTGCCAGCAGCGCGAGGGGTATCGGCACTGAAGCTTTCTTT.